This T cell receptor (beta chain) originates from a study of OX40 agonist ivuxolimab in advanced cancers. For context, the study as a whole: Ivuxolimab was an agonistic, fully human IgG2 monoclonal antibody directed against OX40 (CD134), a costimulatory receptor. In the dose-escalation cohort, 82.7% of patients were male, and the mean age was approximately 60 years, with a range of roughly 23 to 85. Of the roughly 52 dose-escalation patients, hepatocellular carcinoma was present in roughly 19, melanoma in roughly 15, renal cell carcinoma in 9 and head and neck cancer in 9. The paper covers the monotherapy dose-escalation part of the phase I ivuxolimab trial, which included N of about 50 patients. Intravenous ivuxolimab was administered to patients every 2 weeks at six dose levels: 0.01, 0.1, 0.3, 1.5, 3 and 10 mg/kg. Partial responses were achieved by three dose-escalation patients, of whom one had hepatocellular carcinoma and two had cutaneous melanoma. The point of sequencing TCRbeta in the periphery was to test whether ivuxolimab changed TCR sequence diversity and drove clonal T-cell expansion. Prior anti-PD-1, anti-PD-L1 or anti-CTLA-4 therapy was permitted, and checkpoint inhibitors had been received by roughly two fifths of dose-escalation patients.

Inclusive of the bounding cysteine and phenylalanine, the CDR3 is 13 residues long. The kept DNA is CDR3 alone, 39 bases in frame from the first base. The germline V gene supplies CDR1 SNHLY and CDR2 FYNNEI. Trimming at the junction amounts to 4 bases on V and 4 bases on J, and the germline ends lie 10 bases apart. The paper as a whole reports these results and caveats: At doses of 0.1 to 3.0 mg/kg, clonal expansion of both CD4+ and CD8+ T cells in blood was seen between baseline and week 6. After ivuxolimab, CD8+ T cells had more expanded clones than CD4+ T cells on average. Low levels of normalized T-cell clonal expansion were also seen in some nonresponding patients. Which antigens the clonally expanded peripheral T cells were specific for was not determined. In the 0.1-3.0 mg/kg groups, partial responders were among the patients with the lowest normalized peripheral clonal expansion, particularly in CD8+ T cells.

As to this clone: Which antigen it targets is not known. It has no much larger one-base neighbor in the sample; base qualities were not kept.

Genomic DNA was isolated from the sorted cells so that the TCRbeta CDR3 region could be sequenced. The immunoSEQ Assay was used for sequencing of TCRbeta CDR3 regions. The table was pulled from immuneACCESS by TCRdb, which kept in-frame rearrangements only. Such tables lose some clones; where checked, under half of the loss comes from unresolved V genes, and the rest has no known cause. Across this sample there are about 80,000 clones, with around 89% seen only once. About 0.52% of the sample is held by the ten biggest clonotypes. The trial excluded patients who had a history of autoimmune disease or who were on systemic immunosuppression. Peripheral blood for TCR sequencing was collected from all dose cohorts at baseline, on cycle 4 day 1, and on cycle 7 day 1. Samples came from an open-label, multicenter, first-in-human phase I dose-escalation trial of ivuxolimab. Adults with locally advanced or metastatic head and neck squamous cell, hepatocellular, melanoma or renal cell carcinoma were enrolled in the trial. CD4+ and CD8+ T cells were sorted separately from peripheral blood before TCR sequencing.

This sequence was found in an adult with an advanced solid tumor such as melanoma, head and neck, liver or kidney cancer. The input for sequencing was CD4+ or CD8+ T cells sorted from blood, taken in a trial of the OX40 agonist ivuxolimab. Rearrangement joined TRBV2 to TRBJ1-2, and TRBD1 may be the D gene, going by 5 matching bases. The DNA reads as follows: TGTGCCAGCAGTGCCCTGGGGGTCTATGGCTACACCTTC. Translated, it reads CASSALGVYGYTF.